These 28 T cell receptor beta chains were sequenced from one sample in a study of identical twins. TCRdb itself ran the 5' RACE reads through MiXCR, one entry per CDR3 protein. The table records 400,000 to 500,000 distinct CDR3 sequences, approximately 15% of them present only once. A further study also used this sample, focusing on yellow fever vaccine responses in identical twins.

The sequencing sample was made of CD4+ T cells sorted from blood. These receptors all come from a woman between 18 and 29 years old in good health.

In its sample, this clonotype was seen a few times. This chain joins TRBV12-3 or TRBV12-4 and TRBJ2-7; possible D gene TRBD1, 6 bases. V lost 5 bases, J lost 1 base, and 15 bases lay in between. This CDR3 comprises 15 residues. CDR3: CASSPARGISYEQYF. The DNA for the CDR3 is TGTGCCAGCAGTCCCGCCAGGGGAATTTCCTACGAGCAGTACTTC.

This clonotype was observed a few times. The chain joins TRBV9 to TRBJ2-4; 11 bases are a match to TRBD2. Germline V gives CDR1 SGDLS, CDR2 YYNGEE. V dropped 3 bases and J dropped 6; count of bases not matched to a gene: 2. This CDR3 has 14 residues. CDR3 amino acids: CASSGGTSGNIQYF. The CDR3 DNA reads TGTGCCAGCAGCGGGGGGACTAGCGGAAACATTCAGTACTTC. Filled out from reference TRBV9 and TRBJ2-4, the complete variable domain reads DSGVTQTPKHLITATGQRVTLRCSPRSGDLSVYWYQQSLDQGLQFLIQYYNGEERAKGNILERFSAQQFPDLHSELNLSSLELGDSALYFCASSGGTSGNIQYFGAGTRLSVL.

There are a few counts of this clonotype. CDR3: CASSSSGGLDTEAFF. For the CDR3, the DNA is TGTGCCAGCAGTTCCTCAGGCGGGCTAGACACTGAAGCTTTCTTT. The gene calls are TRBV12-3 or TRBV12-4 and TRBJ1-1; D uncertain. Deletions cut 4 bases from V and 3 bases from J, with 15 bases between. This CDR3 is 15 amino acids long.

This chain joins TRBV11-2 and TRBJ2-4; 13 bases align to TRBD2. This CDR3 comprises 19 residues. The V gene's germline CDR1 is SGHAT and CDR2 FQNNGV. After removal of 1 base from V and 0 bases from J, the junction contained 6 bases not matched to a gene. CDR3 DNA sequence: TGTGCCAGCAGCTTAGGGACTAGCGGGGGCTCAATAGCCAAAAACATTCAGTACTTC. It translates to CASSLGTSGGSIAKNIQYF.

CDR3 sequence: CASSSRQGTQETQYF. The CDR3 region has the DNA TGCGCCAGCAGCTCCCGACAGGGAACCCAAGAGACCCAGTACTTC. The chain carries TRBV5-1 and TRBJ2-5, with TRBD1 identical over 7 bases. Germline loops: CDR1 SGHRS, CDR2 YFSETQ. V shed 3 bases and J 1 base; nucleotides not matched to a gene: 6. The CDR3 loop spans 15 amino acids.

The J gene is TRBJ2-2, the V gene TRBV7-3; possible D gene TRBD1, 6 bases. Deletions cut 1 base from V and 7 bases from J, with 10 bases between. Germline V gene sequence: CDR1 SGHTA, CDR2 FQGTGA. The CDR3 is made up of 14 amino acids. The CDR3 spells CASSLRGQNGELFF. The CDR3 nucleotides are TGTGCCAGCAGCTTAAGGGGGCAGAACGGGGAGCTGTTTTTT.

The V call is TRBV7-6, the J call TRBJ1-4; D is unclear. Trimming removed 2 bases at V and 8 bases at J, with 12 bases between. This CDR3 region has 14 residues. CDR1 is SGHVS, CDR2 FNYEAQ, per germline. The CDR3 DNA is TGTGCCAGCAGCTTACCGGGGAAGGCAGAAAAACTGTTTTTT. It is translated as CASSLPGKAEKLFF.

This clonotype has a handful of counts. The V call is TRBV5-1, the J call TRBJ2-3; 14 positions agree with TRBD2. This CDR3 has 16 residues. The V and J ends lost 4 bases and 7 bases, in that order; junction bases with no gene match: 8. Germline assignment: CDR1 SGHRS and CDR2 YFSETQ. The CDR3 nucleotides are TGCGCCAGCAGCCCCACTGGGACTAGCGGGAGCCATACGCAGTATTTT. Translating gives CASSPTGTSGSHTQYF.

The chain is built from TRBV18 and TRBJ2-1, with unresolved D. V was pared by 2 bases and J by 9 bases, with 11 bases between. From germline, CDR1 is KGHSH and CDR2 LQKENI. The CDR3 is made up of 13 amino acids. Here the CDR3 DNA reads TGTGCCAGCTCACCAGAGGACCGGCGTGAGCAGTTCTTC. Protein sequence: CASSPEDRREQFF.

The table lists this clonotype with a few counts. CDR3 nucleotide sequence: TGTGCCAGCAGCCCGGGGACAGGTCGCACAGATACGCAGTATTTT. It codes for CASSPGTGRTDTQYF. V and J are TRBV3-1 and TRBJ2-3; TRBD1 agrees at 8 bases. The CDR3 runs to 15 residues. Germline V CDR1 and CDR2: LGHDT, YNNKEL (reference sequence). V was pared by 4 bases and J by 1 base, with 4 bases of the junction left unmatched.

This clonotype was detected only a few times. The rearrangement links TRBV11-2 to TRBJ2-1, with D perhaps given as TRBD1 or TRBD2 (8 bases each). The CDR3 is 18 amino acids. V was clipped by 6 bases and J by 6 bases, with 27 bases between them. Germline V gene data show CDR1 as SGHAT and CDR2 as FQNNGV. This chain's CDR3 is CASSGTGPTSARGNEQFF. CDR3 bases: TGTGCCAGCAGTGGGACAGGCCCGACTAGCGCGAGAGGCAATGAGCAGTTCTTC.

This clonotype was recorded a few times. The chain uses TRBV24-1 and TRBJ1-5; D is possibly TRBD1 (6 bases). CDR3 size: 16 residues. V shed 2 bases and J shed 2 bases, with 12 bases lying between them. Germline loops: CDR1 KGHDR, CDR2 SFDVKD. The CDR3 DNA reads as TGTGCCACCAGTGATTCCAACAGACAGGGCAATCAGCCCCAGCATTTT. Translated, it gives CATSDSNRQGNQPQHF.

V usage is TRBV10-3 and J usage is TRBJ1-1; a weak D match, TRBD1 (5 bases). Germline V gene sequence: CDR1 ENHRY, CDR2 SYGVKD. CDR3 length: 14 amino acids. V lost 5 bases and J lost 4, with 14 bases in between. CDR3: CAISSLGVSTEAFF. CDR3 nucleotides: TGTGCCATCAGTTCACTAGGGGTGAGCACTGAAGCTTTCTTT.

This chain links TRBV20-1 with TRBJ2-3; 8 bases are shared with TRBD1. Trimming at V came to 5 bases and at J to 3 bases, leaving 13 bases not matched to a gene. The germline V gene has CDR1 DFQATT and CDR2 SNEGSKA (reference sequence). This CDR3 region has 16 residues. In nucleotides, the CDR3 is TGCAGTGCTCCCCGGACAGGGTCCCTTCGGACAGATACGCAGTATTTT. It translates to CSAPRTGSLRTDTQYF.

In this sample, this clonotype turned up a few times. J is TRBJ1-3 and V is TRBV30; D call uncertain. The CDR3 is made up of 15 amino acids. The germline CDR1 and CDR2 sequences are GTSNPN and SVGIG (reference sequence). V lost 2 bases, J lost 4 bases, and 15 bases lay in between. CDR3 sequence reads: CAWSLGLPRGNTIYF. CDR3 in DNA: TGTGCCTGGAGTCTGGGCCTTCCTCGGGGAAACACCATATATTTT.

The chain recombines TRBV15 with TRBJ2-7, with D unclear. Trimming left V 3 bases short and J 3 bases short, with 9 bases between. The CDR3 is 13 amino acids. The germline V gene encodes CDR1 LNHNV and CDR2 YYDKDF (reference sequence). The CDR3 DNA reads as TGTGCCACCAGCAGGGCCCAGAGCTACGAGCAGTACTTC. Translating it yields CATSRAQSYEQYF.

The V gene is TRBV7-2, the J gene TRBJ2-1; no firm D call. The CDR3 is 13 residues long. The ends were cut back, 5 bases at V and 2 bases at J, with 7 bases in the middle. From germline, CDR1 is SGHTA and CDR2 FQGNSA. The CDR3 sequence is CASSRTPYNEQFF. Here the CDR3 DNA reads TGTGCCAGCAGCCGGACCCCCTACAATGAGCAGTTCTTC.

This clonotype was counted at least ten times. The rearrangement uses TRBV7-2 and TRBJ2-2; D is uncertain. This CDR3 region has 13 residues. Germline V gene lookup returns CDR1 SGHTA and CDR2 FQGNSA. With 2 bases removed from V and 3 bases from J, the gap between germline ends came to 4 bases. The CDR3 DNA reads TGTGCCAGCAGCTTAATGGACACCGGGGAGCTGTTTTTT. This translates into CASSLMDTGELFF. Filled out from reference TRBV7-2 and TRBJ2-2, the complete variable domain reads GAGVSQSPSNKVTEKGKDVELRCDPISGHTALYWYRQSLGQGLEFLIYFQGNSAPDKSGLPSDRFSAERTGGSVSTLTIQRTQQEDSAVYLCASSLMDTGELFFGEGSRLTVL.

This clonotype was seen more than once but under ten times. The chain employs TRBV12-3 or TRBV12-4 and TRBJ2-7; 7 nucleotides line up with TRBD2. The CDR3 runs to 14 residues. Germline trimming cut 3 bases from V and 3 bases from J; bases unmatched to any gene: 5. In DNA form, the CDR3 reads TGTGCCAGCAGTTTTTCTAGCGGAGACTACGAGCAGTACTTC. Encoded protein: CASSFSSGDYEQYF.

The genes are TRBV11-2 and TRBJ2-7, with TRBD1 matching 7 bases. CDR3 length equals 15 residues. J gave up 3 bases and V 5 bases, and 10 bases lay outside the gene matches. CDR1 is SGHAT and CDR2 is FQNNGV in the germline V gene. The CDR3, as DNA: TGTGCCAGCAGCCGGACACAGGGGCAGGGCTACGAGCAGTACTTC. It translates to CASSRTQGQGYEQYF.

The gene calls are TRBV27 and TRBJ1-6, with 12 bases aligning to TRBD1. V gave up 4 bases and J gave up 7 bases; unmatched junction bases: 5. The germline CDR1 and CDR2 sequences are MNHEY and SMNVEV (reference sequence). CDR3 size: 16 residues. The CDR3 loop reads CASSSTGTGGNSPLHF. As DNA, the CDR3 is TGTGCCAGCAGTTCGACCGGGACAGGGGGCAATTCACCCCTCCACTTT.

This chain connects TRBV20-1 to TRBJ1-4; D gene ambiguous. V was cut by 2 bases and J by 0 bases, with 7 bases left in between. This CDR3 contains 14 residues. Germline CDR1 and CDR2: DFQATT and SNEGSKA (reference sequence). The CDR3 DNA is TGCAGTGCTAGAAGAGTACCAACTAATGAAAAACTGTTTTTT. It codes for CSARRVPTNEKLFF.

CDR3 nucleotides: TGTGCCAGCAGTTTACTAGCGGGAGTTTCCGATACGCAGTATTTT. Translation gives CASSLLAGVSDTQYF. The chain couples TRBV27 to TRBJ2-3; 10 nucleotides match TRBD2. The CDR3 sequence is 15 residues long. The ends lost 2 bases at V and 6 bases at J; junction bases unmatched: 5. Germline CDR1 and CDR2: MNHEY and SMNVEV (reference sequence).

The table lists this clonotype with many counts. V is TRBV29-1 and J is TRBJ2-7; D uncertain. Trimming pared 7 bases from V and 5 bases from J, leaving 15 bases between. The CDR3 totals 12 residues. Germline loops: CDR1 SQVTM, CDR2 ANQGSEA. CDR3 sequence: CSATRRGDEQYF. The CDR3, as DNA: TGCAGCGCCACAAGGCGTGGCGACGAGCAGTACTTC.

This clonotype was seen ten or more times. The rearrangement links TRBV6-2 or TRBV6-3 to TRBJ2-2; the match to TRBD2 covers 9 bases. The CDR3 loop spans 17 amino acids. Germline V gene data show CDR1 as MNHEY and CDR2 as SVGEGT. J lost 5 bases, V lost 2 bases, and 9 bases had no gene match. The CDR3 nucleotides are TGTGCCAGCAGTTACGTCTTCGGCGGGAGGGGGACCGGGGAGCTGTTTTTT. Translating it yields CASSYVFGGRGTGELFF.

This clonotype has just a few counts. V usage is TRBV5-5 and J usage is TRBJ2-1; D is unclear. The V and J ends lost 0 bases and 4 bases respectively, with 8 bases between them. The CDR3 consists of 14 residues. Germline V gene data show CDR1 as SGHKS and CDR2 as YYEKEE (reference sequence). The CDR3, as DNA: TGTGCCAGCAGCTTGGGTACACTATACAATGAGCAGTTCTTC. Protein: CASSLGTLYNEQFF.

The chain couples TRBV27 to TRBJ2-7, with D unclear. V was clipped by 5 bases and J by 7 bases, with 15 bases between them. CDR3 length: 13 amino acids. Germline V gene lookup returns CDR1 MNHEY and CDR2 SMNVEV (reference sequence). In DNA form, the CDR3 reads TGTGCCAGCAGTAGGCAGGCACTCGGGGAGCAGTACTTC. This sequence encodes CASSRQALGEQYF.

The V gene is TRBV28, the J gene TRBJ1-1, with D possibly being TRBD1 (5 bases). The germline V and J ends were trimmed by 11 bases and 8 bases, with 18 bases remaining between them. CDR1 and CDR2 (germline): MDHEN, SYDVKM. The CDR3 is 12 amino acids. CDR3 in amino acids: CAGEGQGSEAFF. CDR3 coding DNA: TGTGCCGGGGAGGGGCAGGGTTCAGAAGCTTTCTTT.